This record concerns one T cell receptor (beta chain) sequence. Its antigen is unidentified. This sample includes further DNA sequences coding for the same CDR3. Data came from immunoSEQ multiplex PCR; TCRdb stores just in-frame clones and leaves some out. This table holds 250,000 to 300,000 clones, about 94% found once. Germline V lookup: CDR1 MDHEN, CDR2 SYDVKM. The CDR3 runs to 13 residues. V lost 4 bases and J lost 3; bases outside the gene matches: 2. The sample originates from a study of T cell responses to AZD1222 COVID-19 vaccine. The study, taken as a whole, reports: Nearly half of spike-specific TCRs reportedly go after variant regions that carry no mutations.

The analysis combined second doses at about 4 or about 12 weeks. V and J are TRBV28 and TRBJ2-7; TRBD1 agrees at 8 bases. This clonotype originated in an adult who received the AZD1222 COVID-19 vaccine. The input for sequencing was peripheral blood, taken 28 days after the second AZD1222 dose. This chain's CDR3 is CASSSGQGYEQYF. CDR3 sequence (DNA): TGTGCCAGCAGTTCCGGACAGGGCTACGAGCAGTACTTC.